The TCR beta chain described here comes from a study of blood T cell repertoires in COVID-19. Authors' data handling: Amplified reference gene primers provided the basis for estimating nucleated cell counts. TCRdb keeps only in-frame clones here, not all; method: immunoSEQ multiplex PCR. Clone size and the V and J calls come from that table; the DNA yielded D and trimming. The sample records about 62,000 clones, roughly 89% being singletons. The CDR3 totals 16 residues. Losses at the gene ends were 2 bases for V and 7 bases for J; bases not matched to a gene: 8. Germline values: CDR1 KGHSH, CDR2 LQKENI.

Sequenced input: peripheral blood. The receptor comes from a woman older than 75 with acute or convalescent COVID-19. This sequence joins TRBV18 and TRBJ2-1; 10 nucleotides align to TRBD2. The CDR3 loop is CASSPSPAGGSNEQFF. CDR3 nucleotides: TGTGCCAGCTCACCATCCCCAGCGGGAGGGAGTAATGAGCAGTTCTTC.